This record concerns one TCR beta chain sequence. The source of the sample is a study of blood T cell dynamics during melanoma immunotherapy. Study information: Standard first-line treatment here was pembrolizumab or nivolumab plus ipilimumab in metastatic melanoma.

Per the germline V gene, CDR1 is ENHRY and CDR2 is SYGVKD. With 0 bases clipped from V and 9 bases from J, the junction kept 13 bases outside the gene matches. The CDR3 totals 17 residues. As to time point: pre-treatment baseline. Samples come from before therapy and from week 3 after the first blockade cycle. Disease control meant complete response, partial response or stable disease at 12 weeks. Here immunoSEQ multiplex PCR was the method, and the copy in TCRdb shows in-frame clones only, minus some. The data hold about 10,000 clones, with around 87% observed a single time. The V call is TRBV10-3, the J call TRBJ1-2; 10 bases fit TRBD1. The sequence was obtained from a human donor with melanoma. Sequenced material: blood, taken from a patient treated with checkpoint blockade. In DNA form, the CDR3 reads TGTGCCATCAGTGAGTCGGGACAGGGGTTGGATGGAGGAAGCTACACCTTC. Amino acid sequence: CAISESGQGLDGGSYTF.